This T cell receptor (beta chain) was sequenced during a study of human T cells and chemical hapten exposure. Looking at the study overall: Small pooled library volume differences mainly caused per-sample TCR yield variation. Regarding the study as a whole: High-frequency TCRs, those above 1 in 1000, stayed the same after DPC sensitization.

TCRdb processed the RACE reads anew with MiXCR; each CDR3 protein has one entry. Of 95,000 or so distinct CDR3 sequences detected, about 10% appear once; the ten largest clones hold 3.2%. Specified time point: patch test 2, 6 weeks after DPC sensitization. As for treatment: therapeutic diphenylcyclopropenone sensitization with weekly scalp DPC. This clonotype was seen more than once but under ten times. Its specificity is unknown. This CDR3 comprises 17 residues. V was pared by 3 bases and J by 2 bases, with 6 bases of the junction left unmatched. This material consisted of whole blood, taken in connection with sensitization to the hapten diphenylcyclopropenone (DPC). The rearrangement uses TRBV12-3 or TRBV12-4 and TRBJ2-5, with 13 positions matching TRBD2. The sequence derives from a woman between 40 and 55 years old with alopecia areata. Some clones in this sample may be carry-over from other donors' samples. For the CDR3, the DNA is TGTGCCAGCAGTTTCGGACTAGCGGGGGCCCAACAAGAGACCCAGTACTTC. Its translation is CASSFGLAGAQQETQYF.